The 32 T cell receptor beta chains below come from one sample, sequenced in a study of PD-L1 blockade in urothelial cancer. This table comes from immunoSEQ multiplex PCR, and its TCRdb copy is limited to in-frame clones, with some not included. This sample has tens of thousands of clones, with about nine tenths found just once. The sequences come from PBMCs, collected around atezolizumab (anti-PD-L1) treatment. Receptor source: an older man with urothelial cancer.

The V and J genes are TRBV6-1 and TRBJ1-2, with a possible D match to TRBD1 (6 bases). The CDR3 is 13 amino acids. From germline, CDR1 is MNHNS and CDR2 SASEGT. V gave up 1 base and J gave up 4 bases, with 7 bases separating them. The CDR3 loop reads CASSEEGVYGYTF. The CDR3 coding sequence is TGTGCCAGCAGTGAAGAGGGGGTCTATGGCTACACCTTC.

The chain is built from TRBV5-5 and TRBJ2-5; TRBD2 matches at 12 bases. The CDR3 is 13 amino acids. J gave up 5 bases and V 5 bases, and 1 base lay outside the gene matches. Germline-derived CDR1 and CDR2 are SGHKS and YYEKEE (reference sequence). The DNA for the CDR3 is TGTGCCAGCAGTGGGACTAGCGGGGAGACCCAGTACTTC. Protein product: CASSGTSGETQYF.

V is TRBV6-4 and J is TRBJ2-2; 10 bases fit TRBD1. This CDR3 contains 17 residues. With 2 bases clipped from V and 1 base from J, the junction kept 4 bases outside the gene matches. Germline-derived CDR1 and CDR2 are MRHNA and SNTAGT. The CDR3 coding sequence is TGTGCCAGCAGTGACACAGGACAGGGGGTGAACACCGGGGAGCTGTTTTTT. Protein sequence: CASSDTGQGVNTGELFF.

V and J are TRBV5-1 and TRBJ2-2, with TRBD1 identical over 8 bases. The CDR3 spans 16 residues. Germline V lookup: CDR1 SGHRS, CDR2 YFSETQ. V shed 5 bases and J 3 bases; nucleotides not matched to a gene: 9. This CDR3 reads CASRDERGQDTGELFF. CDR3 nucleotides: TGCGCCAGCAGAGACGAAAGGGGACAGGACACCGGGGAGCTGTTTTTT.

CDR3 region: CASTGLAGVVWEQFF. CDR3 bases: TGTGCCAGCACCGGACTAGCGGGAGTGGTTTGGGAGCAGTTCTTC. The chain combines TRBV7-2 with TRBJ2-1, with 13 positions matching TRBD2. Germline loops: CDR1 SGHTA, CDR2 FQGNSA. This CDR3 comprises 15 residues. Trimming at V came to 7 bases and at J to 10 bases, leaving 10 bases not matched to a gene.

V is TRBV7-6 and J is TRBJ2-1, with TRBD1 matching over 8 bases. The germline V gene encodes CDR1 SGHVS and CDR2 FNYEAQ. This CDR3 spans 16 amino acids. V was clipped by 5 bases and J by 5 bases; unmatched bases: 11. The chain's CDR3 is CASSRYRDRKNNEQFF. The CDR3 DNA follows: TGTGCCAGCAGCAGATACCGGGACAGGAAAAACAATGAGCAGTTCTTC.

The chain joins TRBV5-8 to TRBJ2-1; D unclear. The CDR3 has 16 residues. Germline values: CDR1 SGHTS, CDR2 YDEGEE. Trimming took 0 bases from V and 0 from J, leaving 10 bases between them. Here the CDR3 reads CASSLDPSSSYNEQFF. The CDR3 coding sequence is TGTGCCAGCAGCTTGGATCCGTCGAGCTCCTACAATGAGCAGTTCTTC.

CDR3 nucleotide sequence: TGCGCCAGCAGCTTGGAGGACTTGGTCAATGAGCAGTTCTTC. Translation gives CASSLEDLVNEQFF. V and J are TRBV5-1 and TRBJ2-1, with TRBD2 as a possible D gene (5 bases). The germline CDR1 and CDR2 sequences are SGHRS and YFSETQ. CDR3 size: 14 residues. V lost 0 bases to trimming and J lost 6 bases, with 10 bases between them.

J is TRBJ1-3 and V is TRBV5-1, with a possible D match to TRBD1 (6 bases). Trimming removed 0 bases from V and 2 bases from J, with 6 bases in between. The CDR3 runs 14 residues. Per germline, CDR1 SGHRS and CDR2 YFSETQ. The CDR3 reads CASSLGGPGNTIYF. The DNA for the CDR3 is TGCGCCAGCAGCTTGGGGGGGCCTGGAAACACCATATATTTT.

The rearrangement joins TRBV27 to TRBJ1-2; TRBD1 aligns across 11 bases. V was clipped by 5 bases and J by 4 bases; unmatched bases: 6. The CDR3 runs to 15 residues. CDR1 is MNHEY, CDR2 SMNVEV, per germline (reference sequence). CDR3 amino acids: CASSLGQGAAYGYTF. The CDR3 DNA reads TGTGCCAGCAGTCTCGGACAGGGGGCGGCCTATGGCTACACCTTC.

The chain couples TRBV19 to TRBJ1-3, with no clear D. The CDR3 runs to 15 residues. Germline CDR1 reads LNHDA; CDR2 reads SQIVND (reference sequence). The V and J ends lost 1 base and 5 bases respectively, with 12 bases between them. The CDR3 reads CASSIGPGGRNTIYF. CDR3 nucleotides: TGTGCCAGTAGTATAGGTCCAGGAGGGCGAAACACCATATATTTT.

The CDR3 region is CASSGGGSYEQYF. The CDR3 DNA is TGTGCCAGCTCGGGGGGAGGCTCCTACGAGCAGTACTTC. V and J are TRBV9 and TRBJ2-7; 7 nucleotides match TRBD2. The CDR3 is made up of 13 amino acids. CDR1 and CDR2 (germline): SGDLS, YYNGEE. V was clipped by 7 bases and J by 0 bases; unmatched bases: 4.

V gene TRBV23-1 combines with J gene TRBJ2-5, with 8 bases lining up with TRBD2. TRBV23-1 is annotated as an ORF whose role is uncertain. V trimming: 7 bases; J trimming: 5 bases; junction bases outside the gene matches: 15. This CDR3 comprises 16 residues. The CDR3 DNA sequence: TGCGCCAGCACCCAACCATTACGCGGGAGGCTGGAGACCCAGTACTTC. Translating it yields CASTQPLRGRLETQYF.

CDR3 sequence: CASSSSGLESYEQYF. CDR3 bases: TGTGCCAGCAGTTCTAGCGGGCTTGAGTCCTACGAGCAGTACTTC. The rearrangement joins TRBV28 to TRBJ2-7, with TRBD2 identical over 8 bases. V lost 4 bases and J lost 1; bases outside the gene matches: 6. Per the germline V gene, CDR1 is MDHEN and CDR2 is SYDVKM. The CDR3 has 15 amino acids.

The V and J genes are TRBV7-9 and TRBJ2-1; 10 bases line up with TRBD2. V shed 3 bases and J 4 bases; nucleotides not matched to a gene: 9. The length of the CDR3 is 17 residues. Germline V gene data show CDR1 as SEHNR and CDR2 as FQNEAQ (reference sequence). The CDR3 loop reads CASSFQLLAGRYNEQFF. The CDR3 region has the DNA TGTGCCAGCAGCTTCCAACTACTAGCGGGAAGGTACAATGAGCAGTTCTTC.

V gene TRBV28 combines with J gene TRBJ2-1; TRBD2 is a possible D gene (5 bases). V lost 6 bases to trimming and J lost 9 bases, with 21 bases between them. The CDR3 sequence is 15 residues long. Looked up from germline, CDR1 is MDHEN and CDR2 is SYDVKM. The CDR3 sequence is CASRQNPTRSGEQFF. CDR3 DNA: TGTGCCAGCAGACAAAACCCCACTAGATCGGGTGAGCAGTTCTTC.

The chain has TRBV5-1 and TRBJ2-3; 7 nucleotides agree with TRBD2. V dropped 0 bases and J dropped 2; count of bases not matched to a gene: 3. Germline V gives CDR1 SGHRS, CDR2 YFSETQ. CDR3 length equals 15 residues. The CDR3 bases are TGCGCCAGCAGCTTGGGGGGGGGAATCACAGATACGCAGTATTTT. Translation: CASSLGGGITDTQYF.

The chain has TRBV28 and TRBJ2-7, with 10 positions matching TRBD1. Germline assignment: CDR1 MDHEN and CDR2 SYDVKM. The CDR3 runs 14 residues. V trimming: 9 bases; J trimming: 1 base; junction bases outside the gene matches: 6. CDR3 sequence: CASDTGQGSYEQYF. CDR3 DNA: TGTGCCAGTGACACGGGACAGGGGTCCTACGAGCAGTACTTC. The full variable domain, rest sourced from reference TRBV28 and TRBJ2-7, is DVKVTQSSRYLVKRTGEKVFLECVQDMDHENMFWYRQDPGLGLRLIYFSYDVKMKEKGDIPEGYSVSREKKERFSLILESASTNQTSMYLCASDTGQGSYEQYFGPGTRLTVT.

V and J are TRBV5-3 and TRBJ2-7, with 11 bases fitting TRBD2. TRBV5-3 is assigned to the ORF class and has an uncertain function. Trimming at V came to 1 base and at J to 6 bases, leaving 0 bases not matched to a gene. The CDR3 has 13 residues. The CDR3 coding sequence is TGTGCCAGAAGCTTGACTAGCGGGAGCGAGCAGTACTTC. Its translation is CARSLTSGSEQYF.

This clone was detected only once. The chain has TRBV6-1 and TRBJ2-7, with 7 bases that match TRBD1. V lost 4 bases to trimming and J lost 7 bases; unmatched junction nucleotides: 13. Germline V gene sequence: CDR1 MNHNS, CDR2 SASEGT. The CDR3 is 15 amino acids. The CDR3 loop is CASSASSSGGWEQYF. DNA for the CDR3: TGTGCCAGCAGTGCCTCTAGCTCAGGGGGTTGGGAGCAGTACTTC.

This clone was seen a handful of times. The chain recombines TRBV5-1 with TRBJ1-5, with 7 bases that match TRBD1. Germline CDR1 SGHRS, CDR2 YFSETQ. The CDR3 consists of 15 residues. J gave up 4 bases and V 5 bases, and 9 bases lay outside the gene matches. CDR3 bases: TGCGCCAGCAGACACGGGACAGCTTCAAATCAGCCCCAGCATTTT. Translation gives CASRHGTASNQPQHF.

This clone was seen a handful of times. The chain combines TRBV27 with TRBJ1-1; D is ambiguous. V was pared by 4 bases and J by 2 bases, with 14 bases between. Germline V gene sequence: CDR1 MNHEY, CDR2 SMNVEV (reference sequence). This CDR3 has 15 residues. The CDR3 DNA reads as TGTGCCAGCAGTTATGGGCCGGGGATCAACACTGAAGCTTTCTTT. It specifies CASSYGPGINTEAFF.

A single count supports this clone. The chain joins TRBV9 to TRBJ2-1; 9 bases match TRBD2. The CDR3 contains 16 residues. Per germline, CDR1 SGDLS and CDR2 YYNGEE. The V segment lost 2 bases and the J segment 6 bases; nucleotides outside the gene matches: 9. The CDR3, as DNA: TGTGCCAGCAGCGTCGGGGGTAGCGGGAGAGGCAATGAGCAGTTCTTC. Translated, it gives CASSVGGSGRGNEQFF.

This chain links TRBV5-1 with TRBJ1-1; 7 bases align to TRBD1. Trimming removed 0 bases from V and 8 bases from J; junction bases left unmatched: 10. Germline CDR1 SGHRS, CDR2 YFSETQ. This CDR3 contains 15 residues. CDR3 region: CASSLVGQASQEAFF. The CDR3 nucleotides are TGCGCCAGCAGCTTGGTAGGACAGGCGTCCCAGGAAGCTTTCTTT.

The rearrangement links TRBV2 to TRBJ2-7, with 7 positions matching TRBD1. This CDR3 has 14 amino acids. Losses at the gene ends were 7 bases for V and 0 bases for J; bases not matched to a gene: 6. Germline CDR1 is SNHLY and CDR2 is FYNNEI. The DNA for the CDR3 is TGTGCCAGCACCCTTACAGGGGACTCCTACGAGCAGTACTTC. Translated, it gives CASTLTGDSYEQYF.

The chain is built from TRBV7-8 and TRBJ2-2; D unresolved. Trimming stripped 1 base from V and 3 bases from J, with 6 bases between. The CDR3 has 14 residues. CDR1 is SGHVS and CDR2 is FQNEAQ in the germline V gene. CDR3 in DNA: TGTGCCAGCAGCTTAGGTCCCGACACCGGGGAGCTGTTTTTT. Translated: CASSLGPDTGELFF.

V and J are TRBV5-4 and TRBJ2-7, with 8 positions matching TRBD1. The CDR3 is 15 amino acids. Germline values: CDR1 SGHNT, CDR2 YYREEE (reference sequence). The trim removed 4 bases at V and 3 bases at J, leaving 9 bases unmatched. DNA of the CDR3: TGTGCCAGCAGCCGTGGACAGGGTAGGTTCTACGAGCAGTACTTC. This codes for CASSRGQGRFYEQYF.

The chain combines TRBV2 with TRBJ1-2, with a weak D call TRBD1 (5 bases). Trimming pared 2 bases from V and 3 bases from J, leaving 13 bases between. Germline V gene sequence: CDR1 SNHLY, CDR2 FYNNEI. The CDR3 contains 15 residues. The CDR3 DNA reads TGTGCCAGCAGTGAATGGCGGGACTCCTACTATGGCTACACCTTC. Translation: CASSEWRDSYYGYTF.

The V and J genes are TRBV19 and TRBJ2-1; the D gene is possibly TRBD1 (6 bases). The V and J ends lost 5 bases and 0 bases respectively, with 14 bases between them. Germline assignment: CDR1 LNHDA and CDR2 SQIVND (reference sequence). CDR3 length: 16 residues. CDR3 coding DNA: TGTGCCAGTAGTCTACGGACAGCGAGCTCCTACAATGAGCAGTTCTTC. Amino acids: CASSLRTASSYNEQFF.

The chain has TRBV9 and TRBJ2-4; 8 positions match TRBD1. The CDR3 has 18 residues. Germline V gene lookup returns CDR1 SGDLS and CDR2 YYNGEE. The ends lost 0 bases at V and 2 bases at J; junction bases unmatched: 10. The CDR3 loop is CASSVGHWGQETKNIQYF. CDR3 DNA: TGTGCCAGCAGCGTAGGTCACTGGGGACAGGAAACCAAAAACATTCAGTACTTC.

The chain links TRBV4-2 to TRBJ2-7; TRBD2 is a possible D gene (6 bases). This CDR3 contains 14 residues. Between the trimmed V and J ends, which lost 2 bases and 3 bases, there was a span of 11 bases. Germline-derived CDR1 and CDR2 are LGHNA and YNFKEQ. The CDR3 nucleotides are TGTGCCAGCAGCCAAAGGTTGGGGGGCTACGAGCAGTACTTC. This gives the protein CASSQRLGGYEQYF.

This clone was observed a handful of times. The chain uses TRBV12-5 and TRBJ2-4; 8 bases fit TRBD1. The V and J ends lost 7 bases and 3 bases, in that order; junction bases with no gene match: 8. CDR1 and CDR2 from the germline V gene are LGHNT and FRNRAP. CDR3 length: 15 residues. In nucleotides, the CDR3 is TGTGCTAGTGTTCCGGGACAGGACCTCAAAAACATTCAGTACTTC. Residues: CASVPGQDLKNIQYF.